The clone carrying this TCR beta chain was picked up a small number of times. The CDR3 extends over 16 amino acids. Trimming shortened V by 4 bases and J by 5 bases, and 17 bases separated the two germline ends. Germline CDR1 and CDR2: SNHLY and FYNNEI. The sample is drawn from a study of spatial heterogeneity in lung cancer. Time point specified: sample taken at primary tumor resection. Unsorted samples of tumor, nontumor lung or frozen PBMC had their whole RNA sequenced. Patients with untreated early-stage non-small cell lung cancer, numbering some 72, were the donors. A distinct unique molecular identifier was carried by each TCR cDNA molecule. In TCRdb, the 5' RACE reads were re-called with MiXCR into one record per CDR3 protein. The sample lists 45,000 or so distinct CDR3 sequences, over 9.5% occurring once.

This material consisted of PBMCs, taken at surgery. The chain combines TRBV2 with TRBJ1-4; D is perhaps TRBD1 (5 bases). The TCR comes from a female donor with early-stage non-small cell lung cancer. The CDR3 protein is CASSALLAGPNEKLFF. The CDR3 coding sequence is TGTGCCAGCAGTGCACTGTTGGCAGGGCCAAATGAAAAACTGTTTTTT. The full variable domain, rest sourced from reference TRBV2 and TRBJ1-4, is EPEVTQTPSHQVTQMGQEVILRCVPISNHLYFYWYRQILGQKVEFLVSFYNNEISEKSEIFDDQFSVERPDGSNFTLKIRSTKLEDSAMYFCASSALLAGPNEKLFFGSGTQLSVL.